The 10 T cell receptor beta chains below were found in one sample sequenced in a study of Tregs in tolerant kidney transplant recipients. Mixed chimerism was transient after nonmyeloablative marrow transplants from related graft donors. Clones were read by immunoSEQ multiplex PCR, and TCRdb kept only the in-frame ones, dropping some. The sample lists some 21,000 clones, over 75% occurring once. The sequencing here drew on CD8+ T cells from blood (PBMCs), taken 6 months after the transplant. All receptors come from a human patient who received a combined kidney and bone marrow transplant. Some T cells may be supplied by the graft donor.

J is TRBJ1-4 and V is TRBV2, with D perhaps matching TRBD1 (5 bases). The CDR3 runs to 12 residues. The V end lost 7 bases, the J end lost 8 bases, and 11 bases lay between the germline ends. From germline, CDR1 is SNHLY and CDR2 FYNNEI. The CDR3 bases are TGTGCCAGCAAAGGGGTTGGCGAAAAACTGTTTTTT. Its protein product is CASKGVGEKLFF.

Here the CDR3 reads CASSLQGGSLYEQYF. CDR3 in DNA: TGTGCCAGCAGCTTACAGGGGGGCTCATTATACGAGCAGTACTTC. The chain employs TRBV5-6 and TRBJ2-7; 8 bases agree with TRBD1. The CDR3 has 15 amino acids. Unmatched junction bases numbered 8, after V lost 2 bases and J lost 4 bases. Germline V lookup: CDR1 SGHDT, CDR2 YYEEEE.

This chain uses TRBV30 with TRBJ2-1; 14 bases are shared with TRBD2. Germline lookup yields CDR1 GTSNPN and CDR2 SVGIG (reference sequence). Germline trimming cut 0 bases from V and 0 bases from J; bases unmatched to any gene: 7. The CDR3 runs to 19 residues. The CDR3 DNA reads as TGTGCCTGGAGTGTGTATTGGACTAGCGGGAGGTACTCCTACAATGAGCAGTTCTTC. This encodes CAWSVYWTSGRYSYNEQFF.

This CDR3 is CASSMFSTSNQPQHF. As DNA, the CDR3 is TGTGCCAGTAGTATGTTCAGTACCAGCAATCAGCCCCAGCATTTT. V is TRBV19 and J is TRBJ1-5; D ambiguous. CDR3 length: 15 residues. Per germline, CDR1 LNHDA and CDR2 SQIVND (reference sequence). The germline V and J ends were trimmed by 3 bases and 1 base, with 10 bases remaining between them.

This chain joins TRBV19 and TRBJ1-1, with 10 nucleotides matching TRBD1. The CDR3 is 18 residues long. V lost 7 bases, J lost 0 bases, and 14 bases stayed unmatched. Germline CDR1 LNHDA, CDR2 SQIVND (reference sequence). The CDR3 loop reads CASIPLRTGGGMNTEAFF. In DNA form, the CDR3 reads TGTGCCAGTATCCCCTTGAGGACAGGGGGGGGGATGAACACTGAAGCTTTCTTT.

The chain links TRBV29-1 to TRBJ2-3; TRBD1 is a possible D gene (5 bases). The CDR3 totals 17 residues. Germline CDR1 is SQVTM and CDR2 is ANQGSEA. V lost 4 bases and J lost 1, with 21 bases in between. Here the CDR3 DNA reads TGCAGCGTTGGGACCCCACTGCGACAGTGGGGCACAGATACGCAGTATTTT. It yields the protein CSVGTPLRQWGTDTQYF.

The J gene is TRBJ1-5, the V gene TRBV4-3; D might be TRBD1 (6 bases). Germline-derived CDR1 and CDR2 are LGHNA and YSLEER. The CDR3 loop spans 13 amino acids. Trimming removed 8 bases at V and 8 bases at J, with 16 bases between. CDR3 residues: CASAQGDGEPQHF. The CDR3 nucleotides read TGCGCCAGCGCACAGGGTGACGGGGAGCCCCAGCATTTT.

This chain connects TRBV7-7 to TRBJ2-5, with 12 positions matching TRBD2. V gave up 5 bases and J gave up 5 bases; unmatched junction bases: 3. The CDR3 extends over 14 amino acids. Germline CDR1 reads SSHAT; CDR2 reads FNYEAQ (reference sequence). The CDR3 reads CASSTSGGRETQYF. DNA of the CDR3: TGTGCCAGCAGCACTAGCGGGGGGCGGGAGACCCAGTACTTC.

This clone was picked up one time. At the DNA level, this CDR3 is encoded by other sequences in the same sample as well. The CDR3, as DNA: TGTGCCAGCACCACAGGACAGGGTCGAAATTCACCCCTCCACTTT. As protein: CASTTGQGRNSPLHF. The chain carries TRBV13 and TRBJ1-6; 8 bases map to TRBD1. The trim removed 7 bases at V and 7 bases at J, leaving 9 bases unmatched. CDR3 length: 15 residues. CDR1 and CDR2 (germline): PRHDT, FYEKMQ (reference sequence).

J is TRBJ2-3 and V is TRBV12-2; TRBD2 is the table's D call and was not checked against the DNA. TRBV12-2 is a known pseudogene. CDR3 length: 22 residues. DNA of the CDR3: TGTGCAAGTCGCTTATTAAAGGACGGGAACTACCATCCCATTCCATACACAGATACGCAGTATTTT. Translated: CASRLLKDGNYHPIPYTDTQYF.